This T cell receptor (beta chain) is drawn from a study of blood T cell repertoires in COVID-19. This table comes from immunoSEQ multiplex PCR, and its TCRdb copy is limited to in-frame clones, with some not included. Of around 84,000 clones in the sample, roughly three quarters were seen once. Germline CDR1 and CDR2: PRHDT and FYEKMQ (reference sequence). V shed 4 bases, J shed 1 base, and the junction held 8 bases outside the gene matches. This CDR3 has 17 residues. The sequence was obtained from a man aged 55 to 70 with COVID-19, enrolled during active disease. The specimen sequenced was peripheral blood. V is TRBV13 and J is TRBJ2-2; 8 bases fit TRBD1. CDR3 loop: CASSSTATGVNTGELFF. CDR3 sequence (DNA): TGTGCCAGCAGCTCCACCGCGACAGGGGTGAACACCGGGGAGCTGTTTTTT.